This T cell receptor (beta chain) came from a study of beta chain features in type 1 diabetes. Study-level background: Cell yields, age and gender were similar between patients and healthy donors.

The sequenced template was cDNA made from the entire isolated RNA. The protocol was immunoSEQ multiplex PCR, while the TCRdb copy is restricted to in-frame clones and leaves out a portion. The sample shows 810,000 or so clones, 15% to 20% of them seen only once. V lost 5 bases and J lost 4, with 12 bases in between. This CDR3 has 13 amino acids. The V gene's germline CDR1 is MDHEN and CDR2 SYDVKM. This clone has only a few counts. What it binds is unknown. Study results and caveats: Researchers cautioned that cDNA sequencing could over-represent cells with high TCR expression. The naive, central memory and Treg TCRB repertoires showed an apparent similarity that was greater among patients than among healthy donors.

Material: naive CD4+ T cells from blood. This clonotype was obtained from a woman aged 18-35 years in good health. The chain couples TRBV28 to TRBJ2-7; tentative D call: TRBD1 (6 bases). The DNA of the CDR3 is TGTGCCAGCAGTCGGGACACCGCTTACGAGCAGTACTTC. Its translation is CASSRDTAYEQYF.